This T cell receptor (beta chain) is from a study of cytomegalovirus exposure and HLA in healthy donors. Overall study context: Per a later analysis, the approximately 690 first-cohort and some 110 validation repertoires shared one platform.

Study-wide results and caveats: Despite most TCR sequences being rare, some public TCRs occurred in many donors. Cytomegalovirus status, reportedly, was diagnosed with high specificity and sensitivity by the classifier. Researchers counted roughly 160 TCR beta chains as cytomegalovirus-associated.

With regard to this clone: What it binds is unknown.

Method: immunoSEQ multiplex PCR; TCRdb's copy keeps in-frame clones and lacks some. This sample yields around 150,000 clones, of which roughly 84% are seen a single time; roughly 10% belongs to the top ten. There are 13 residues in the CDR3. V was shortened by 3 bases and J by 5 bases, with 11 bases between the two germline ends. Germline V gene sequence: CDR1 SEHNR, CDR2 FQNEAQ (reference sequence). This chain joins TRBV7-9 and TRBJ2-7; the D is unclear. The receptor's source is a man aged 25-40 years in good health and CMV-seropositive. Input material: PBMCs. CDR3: CASSFASEHEQYF. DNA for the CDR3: TGTGCCAGCAGCTTTGCTTCGGAGCACGAGCAGTACTTC.